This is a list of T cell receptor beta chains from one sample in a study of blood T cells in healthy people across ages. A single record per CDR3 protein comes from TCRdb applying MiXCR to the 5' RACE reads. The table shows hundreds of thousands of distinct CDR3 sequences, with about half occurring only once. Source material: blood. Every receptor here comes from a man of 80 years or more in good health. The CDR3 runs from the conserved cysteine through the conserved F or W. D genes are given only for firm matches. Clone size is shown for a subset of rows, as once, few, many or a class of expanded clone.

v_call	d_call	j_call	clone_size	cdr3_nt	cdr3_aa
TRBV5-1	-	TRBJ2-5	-	TGCGCCAGCGGCTCTAACGCGGCCCAAGAGACCCAGTACTTC	CASGSNAAQETQYF
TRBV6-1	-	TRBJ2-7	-	TGTGCCAGCAGTGCCGCTAGCGCTTCCGGCACCTACGAGCAGTACTTC	CASSAASASGTYEQYF
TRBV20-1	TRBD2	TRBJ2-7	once	TGCAGTGCTAGAGTAGTGGAAGAGGCGGGAGGGCCGCGATACGAGCAGAACTTC	CSARVVEEAGGPRYEQNF
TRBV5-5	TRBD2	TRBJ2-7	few	TGTGCCAGCAGCTTGACTAGCGGGAGAAGCGAGCAGTACTTC	CASSLTSGRSEQYF
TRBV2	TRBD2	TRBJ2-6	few	TGTGCCAGCGCTAGCGGGAGTAACACTGGGGCCAACGTCCTGACTTTC	CASASGSNTGANVLTF
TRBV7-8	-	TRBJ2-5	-	TGTGCCAGCAGCTTGGGAGACGGGACTTACCAAGAGACCCAGTACTTC	CASSLGDGTYQETQYF
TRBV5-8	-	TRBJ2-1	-	TGTGCCAGCAGGAGGGTTGGAGCGGATTTAAATGAGCAGTTCTTC	CASRRVGADLNEQFF
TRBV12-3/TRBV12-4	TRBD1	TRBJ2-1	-	TGTGCCAGCAGTCCGGACAGGACCCAGTTCTTC	CASSPDRTQFF
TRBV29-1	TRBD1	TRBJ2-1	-	TGCAGCGCTCTCGACAGGGATTACAATGAGCAGTTCTTC	CSALDRDYNEQFF
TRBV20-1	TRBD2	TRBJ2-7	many	TGCAGTGCTCGGACGACTAGCGGGAGGGCCGACGAGCAGTACTTC	CSARTTSGRADEQYF
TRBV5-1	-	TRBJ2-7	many	TGCGCCAGCAGCTTGGCCGCGGGGCTGGGAGAGCAGTACTTC	CASSLAAGLGEQYF
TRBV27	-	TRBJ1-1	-	TGTGCCAGCAGTTTATTCCAGGGGAACACTGAAGCTTTCTTT	CASSLFQGNTEAFF
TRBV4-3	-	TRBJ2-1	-	TGCGCCAGCAGCCGCGGACACCAAGAGACCCAGTTCTTC	CASSRGHQETQFF
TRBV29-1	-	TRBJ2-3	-	TGCAGCCCCCAGGGGACCGATGGCACAGATACGCAGTATTTT	CSPQGTDGTDTQYF
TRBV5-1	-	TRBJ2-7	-	TGCGCCAGCAGCTTCGAGGGTTCAAGCTCCTACGAGCAGTACTTC	CASSFEGSSSYEQYF
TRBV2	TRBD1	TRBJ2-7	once	TGTGCCAGCAGTGAAGCGCGGAGGACAGGGACCTACGAGCAGTACTTC	CASSEARRTGTYEQYF
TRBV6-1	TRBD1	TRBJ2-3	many	TGTGCCAGCAGTGGGGGGACAGGGGATAAAGATACGCAGTATTTT	CASSGGTGDKDTQYF
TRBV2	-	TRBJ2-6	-	TGTGCCAGCAGACCGGACTCTGGGGCCAACGTCCTGACTTTC	CASRPDSGANVLTF
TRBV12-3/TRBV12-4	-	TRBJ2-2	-	TGTGCCAGCAATGAGGGCCCCACCGGGGAGCTGTTTTTT	CASNEGPTGELFF
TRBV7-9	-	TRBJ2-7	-	TGTGCCAGCAGCTTCCGGGACCCCTACGAGCAGTACTTC	CASSFRDPYEQYF
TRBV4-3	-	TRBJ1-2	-	TGCGCCAGCAGCCAAGATCTGAGGGGGTCATACTATGGCTACACCTTC	CASSQDLRGSYYGYTF
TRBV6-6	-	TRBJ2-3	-	TGTGCCAGCAGTTGGAGGACAGGCACAGATACGCAGTATTTT	CASSWRTGTDTQYF
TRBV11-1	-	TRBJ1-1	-	TGTGCCAGCAGCTTGATCGAGAACACTGAAGCTTTCTTT	CASSLIENTEAFF
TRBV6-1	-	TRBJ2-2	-	TGTGCCAGCAGTGTTCAGGGAAACACCGGGGAGCTGTTTTTT	CASSVQGNTGELFF
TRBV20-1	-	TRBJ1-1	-	TGCAGTGCTAGAACGCCGGCCTCGTGGACTGAAGCTTTCTTT	CSARTPASWTEAFF
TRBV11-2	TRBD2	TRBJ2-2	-	TGTGCCAGCAGCTTAAGGACGGTAGCGGGAGTGGAGACCGGGGAGCTGTTTTTT	CASSLRTVAGVETGELFF
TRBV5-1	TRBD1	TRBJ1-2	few	TGCGCCAGCAGTTTCCACCCGGGACAGAACTATGGCTACACCTTC	CASSFHPGQNYGYTF
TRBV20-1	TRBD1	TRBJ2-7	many	TGCAGTGCTAAGGGACAGACCGAATACGAGCAGTACTTC	CSAKGQTEYEQYF
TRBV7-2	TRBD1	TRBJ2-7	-	TGTGCCAGCAGCGTAGGGGGGGACAGGGACAAGCAGTACTTC	CASSVGGDRDKQYF
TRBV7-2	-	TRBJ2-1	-	TGTGCCAGCAGCTTGGTAACTATCTACAATGAGCAGTTCTTC	CASSLVTIYNEQFF
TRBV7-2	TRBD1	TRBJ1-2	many	TGTGCCAGCAACAAACAGGGGGCTTTGAGTGGCTACACCTTC	CASNKQGALSGYTF
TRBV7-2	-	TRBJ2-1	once	TGTGCCTCCGAACAGGAATCCCCTTACAATGAGCAGTTCTTC	CASEQESPYNEQFF
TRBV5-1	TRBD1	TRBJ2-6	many	TGCGCCAGCAGCCCCACAGGGGCAGGGGCCCTCCCCTCTGGGGCCAACGTCCTGACTTTC	CASSPTGAGALPSGANVLTF
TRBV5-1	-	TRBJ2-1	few	TGCGCCAGCAGCAGATTTGGGAATGAGCAGTTCTTC	CASSRFGNEQFF
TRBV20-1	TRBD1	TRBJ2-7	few	TGCAGTGCTGGCGGAGCATCTGGGACAGTTTCTAGCTCCTACGAGCAGTACTTC	CSAGGASGTVSSSYEQYF
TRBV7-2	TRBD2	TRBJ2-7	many	TGTGCCAGCAGCTTGACTAGCGGGAGTTACGAGCAGTACTTC	CASSLTSGSYEQYF
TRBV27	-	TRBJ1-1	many	TGTGCCAGCAGTTTATTCGCAGGGGTGGCCACTGAAGCTTTCTTT	CASSLFAGVATEAFF
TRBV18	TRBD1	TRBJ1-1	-	TGTGCCAGCTCACTAACACAGGGGTACACTGAAGCTTTCTTT	CASSLTQGYTEAFF
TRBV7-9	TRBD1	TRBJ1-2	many	TGTGCCAGCAGCCCTCCGGGACAGGGGAACTATGGCTACACCTTC	CASSPPGQGNYGYTF
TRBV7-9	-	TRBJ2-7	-	TGTGCCAGCACCTCCCGAAGGGGCTCCGAGCAGTACTTC	CASTSRRGSEQYF
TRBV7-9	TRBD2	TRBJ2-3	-	TGTGCCAGCAGCCCCTCGACTAGCGGGGGTTCCACAGATACGCAGTATTTT	CASSPSTSGGSTDTQYF